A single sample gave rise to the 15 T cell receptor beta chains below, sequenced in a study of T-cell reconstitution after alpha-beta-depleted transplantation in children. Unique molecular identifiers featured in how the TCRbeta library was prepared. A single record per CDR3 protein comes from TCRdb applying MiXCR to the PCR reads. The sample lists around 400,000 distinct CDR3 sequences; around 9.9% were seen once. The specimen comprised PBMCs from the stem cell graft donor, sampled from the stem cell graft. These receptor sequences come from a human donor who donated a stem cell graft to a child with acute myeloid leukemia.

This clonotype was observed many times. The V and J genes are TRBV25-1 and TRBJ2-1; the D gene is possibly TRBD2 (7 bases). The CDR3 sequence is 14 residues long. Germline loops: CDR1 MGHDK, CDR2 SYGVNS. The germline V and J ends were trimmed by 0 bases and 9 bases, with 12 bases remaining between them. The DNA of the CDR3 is TGTGCCAGCAGTGAATATGGGGGGGCGAGTGAGCAGTTCTTC. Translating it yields CASSEYGGASEQFF. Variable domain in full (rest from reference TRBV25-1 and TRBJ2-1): EADIYQTPRYLVIGTGKKITLECSQTMGHDKMYWYQQDPGMELHLIHYSYGVNSTEKGDLSSESTVSRIRTEHFPLTLESARPSHTSQYLCASSEYGGASEQFFGPGTRLTVL.

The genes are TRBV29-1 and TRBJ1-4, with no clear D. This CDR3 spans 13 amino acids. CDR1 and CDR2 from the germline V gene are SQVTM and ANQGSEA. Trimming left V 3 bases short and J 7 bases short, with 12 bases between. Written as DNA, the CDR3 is TGCAGCGTTGATTCCGGGTCAGGTGAAAAACTGTTTTTT. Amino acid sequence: CSVDSGSGEKLFF.

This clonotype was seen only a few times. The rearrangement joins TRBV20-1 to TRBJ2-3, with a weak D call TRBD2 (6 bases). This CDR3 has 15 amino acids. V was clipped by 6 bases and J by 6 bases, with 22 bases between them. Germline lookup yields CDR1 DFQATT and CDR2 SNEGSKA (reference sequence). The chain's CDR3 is CSASPISREADTQYF. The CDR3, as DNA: TGCAGTGCCAGTCCAATTTCCAGGGAGGCCGATACGCAGTATTTT.

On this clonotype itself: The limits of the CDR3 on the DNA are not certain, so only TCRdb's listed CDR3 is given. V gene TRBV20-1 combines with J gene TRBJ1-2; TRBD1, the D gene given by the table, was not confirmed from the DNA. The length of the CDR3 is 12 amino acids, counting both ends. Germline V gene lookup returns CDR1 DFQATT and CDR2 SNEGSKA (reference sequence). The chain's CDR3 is CSAAIQGYGCTF.

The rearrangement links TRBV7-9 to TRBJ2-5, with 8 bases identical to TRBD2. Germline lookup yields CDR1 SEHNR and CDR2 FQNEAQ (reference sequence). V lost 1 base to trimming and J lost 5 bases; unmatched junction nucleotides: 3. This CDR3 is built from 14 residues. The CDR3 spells CASSLEREIETQYF. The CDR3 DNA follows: TGTGCCAGCAGCTTAGAGCGGGAGATTGAGACCCAGTACTTC.

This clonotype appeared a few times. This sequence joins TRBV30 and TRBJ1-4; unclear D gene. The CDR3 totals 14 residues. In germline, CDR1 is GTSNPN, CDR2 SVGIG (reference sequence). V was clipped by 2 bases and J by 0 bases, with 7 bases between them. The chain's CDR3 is CAWSKGATNEKLFF. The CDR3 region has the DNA TGTGCCTGGAGTAAGGGAGCAACTAATGAAAAACTGTTTTTT.

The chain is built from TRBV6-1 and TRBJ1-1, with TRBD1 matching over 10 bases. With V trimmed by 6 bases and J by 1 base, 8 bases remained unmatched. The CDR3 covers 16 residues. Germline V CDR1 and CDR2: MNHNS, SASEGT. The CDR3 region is CASRPETGGRNTEAFF. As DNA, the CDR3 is TGTGCCAGCAGACCCGAGACAGGGGGCCGGAACACTGAAGCTTTCTTT.

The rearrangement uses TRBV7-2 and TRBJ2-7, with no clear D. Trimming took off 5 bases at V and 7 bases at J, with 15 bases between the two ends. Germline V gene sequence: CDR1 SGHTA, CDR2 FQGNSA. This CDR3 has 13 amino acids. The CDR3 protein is CASSPGPSREQYF. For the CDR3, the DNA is TGTGCCAGCAGCCCGGGCCCTTCTAGGGAGCAGTACTTC.

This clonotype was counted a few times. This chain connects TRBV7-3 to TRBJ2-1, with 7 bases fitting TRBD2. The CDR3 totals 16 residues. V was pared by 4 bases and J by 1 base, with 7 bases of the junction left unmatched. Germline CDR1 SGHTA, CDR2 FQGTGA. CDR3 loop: CASSSKPGLSYNEQFF. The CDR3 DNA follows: TGTGCCAGCAGCTCGAAACCGGGACTATCCTACAATGAGCAGTTCTTC.

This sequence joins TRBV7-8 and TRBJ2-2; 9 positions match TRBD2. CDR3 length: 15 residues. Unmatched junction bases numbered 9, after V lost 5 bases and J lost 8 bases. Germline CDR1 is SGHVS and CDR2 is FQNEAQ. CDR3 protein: CASSPGTSWGGELFF. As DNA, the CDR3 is TGTGCCAGCAGCCCCGGGACTAGCTGGGGGGGGGAGCTGTTTTTT.

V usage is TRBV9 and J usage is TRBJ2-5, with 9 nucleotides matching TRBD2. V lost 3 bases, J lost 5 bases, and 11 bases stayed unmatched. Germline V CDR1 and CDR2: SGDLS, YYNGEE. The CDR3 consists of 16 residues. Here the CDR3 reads CASSEGGGRARETQYF. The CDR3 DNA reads TGTGCCAGCAGCGAGGGCGGCGGGAGGGCCCGGGAGACCCAGTACTTC.

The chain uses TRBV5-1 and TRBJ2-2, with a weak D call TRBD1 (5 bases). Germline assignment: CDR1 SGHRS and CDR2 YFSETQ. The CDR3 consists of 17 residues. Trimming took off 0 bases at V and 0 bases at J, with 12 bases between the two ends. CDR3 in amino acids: CASSLGPGLTNTGELFF. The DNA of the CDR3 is TGCGCCAGCAGCTTGGGCCCAGGGTTAACGAACACCGGGGAGCTGTTTTTT.

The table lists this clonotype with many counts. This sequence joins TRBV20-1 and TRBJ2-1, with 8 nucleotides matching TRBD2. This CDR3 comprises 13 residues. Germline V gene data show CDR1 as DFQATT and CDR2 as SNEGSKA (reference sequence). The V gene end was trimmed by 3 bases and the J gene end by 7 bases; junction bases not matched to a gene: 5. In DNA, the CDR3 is TGCAGTGCTAGCGGGGGGGCCGGAAATGAGCAGTTCTTC. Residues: CSASGGAGNEQFF.

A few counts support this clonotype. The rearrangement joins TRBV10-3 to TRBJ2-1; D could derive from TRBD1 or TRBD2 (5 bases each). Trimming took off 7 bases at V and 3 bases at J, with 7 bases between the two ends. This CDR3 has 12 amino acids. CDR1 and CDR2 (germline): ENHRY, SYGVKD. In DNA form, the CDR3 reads TGTGCCATCATGGGGGACTACAATGAGCAGTTCTTC. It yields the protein CAIMGDYNEQFF.

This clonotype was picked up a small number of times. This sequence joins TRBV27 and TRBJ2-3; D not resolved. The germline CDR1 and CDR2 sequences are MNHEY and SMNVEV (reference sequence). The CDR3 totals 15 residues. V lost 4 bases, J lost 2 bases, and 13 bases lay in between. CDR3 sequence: CASSYFRAATDTQYF. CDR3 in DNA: TGTGCCAGCAGTTACTTCCGGGCCGCCACAGATACGCAGTATTTT.